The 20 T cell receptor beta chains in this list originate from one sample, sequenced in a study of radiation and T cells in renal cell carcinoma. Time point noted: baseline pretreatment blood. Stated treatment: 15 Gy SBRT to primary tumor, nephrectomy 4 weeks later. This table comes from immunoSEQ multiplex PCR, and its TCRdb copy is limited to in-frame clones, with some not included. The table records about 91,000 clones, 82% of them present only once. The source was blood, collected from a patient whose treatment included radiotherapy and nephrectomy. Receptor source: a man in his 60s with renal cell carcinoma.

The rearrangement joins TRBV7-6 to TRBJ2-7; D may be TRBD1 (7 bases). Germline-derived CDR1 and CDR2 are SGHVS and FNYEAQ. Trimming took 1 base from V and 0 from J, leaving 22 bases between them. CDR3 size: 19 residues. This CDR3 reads CASSLEGAGQSPLSYEQYF. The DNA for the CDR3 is TGTGCCAGCAGCTTAGAGGGGGCGGGACAATCCCCCCTCTCCTACGAGCAGTACTTC. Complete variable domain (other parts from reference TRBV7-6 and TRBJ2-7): GAGVSQSPRYKVTKRGQDVALRCDPISGHVSLYWYRQALGQGPEFLTYFNYEAQQDKSGLPNDRFSAERPEGSISTLTIQRTEQRDSAMYRCASSLEGAGQSPLSYEQYFGPGTRLTVT.

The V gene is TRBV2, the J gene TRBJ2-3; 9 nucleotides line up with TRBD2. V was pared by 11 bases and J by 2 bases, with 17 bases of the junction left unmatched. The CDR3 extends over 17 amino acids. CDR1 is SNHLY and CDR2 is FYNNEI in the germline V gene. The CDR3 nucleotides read TGTGCCGCGGCCGGGAGAGATAGCGGGAGATACACAGATACGCAGTATTTT. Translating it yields CAAAGRDSGRYTDTQYF.

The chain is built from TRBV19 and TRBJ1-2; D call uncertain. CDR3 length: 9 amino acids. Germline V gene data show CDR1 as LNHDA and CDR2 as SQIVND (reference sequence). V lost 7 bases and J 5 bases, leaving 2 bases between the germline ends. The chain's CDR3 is CASNYGYTF. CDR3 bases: TGTGCCAGTAATTATGGCTACACCTTC.

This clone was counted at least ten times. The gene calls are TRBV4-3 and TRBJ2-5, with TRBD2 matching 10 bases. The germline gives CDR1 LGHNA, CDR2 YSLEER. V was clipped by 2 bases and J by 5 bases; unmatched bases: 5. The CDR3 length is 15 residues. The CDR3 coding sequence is TGCGCCAGCAGCCAAAAACTAGCGGGACAGGAGACCCAGTACTTC. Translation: CASSQKLAGQETQYF.

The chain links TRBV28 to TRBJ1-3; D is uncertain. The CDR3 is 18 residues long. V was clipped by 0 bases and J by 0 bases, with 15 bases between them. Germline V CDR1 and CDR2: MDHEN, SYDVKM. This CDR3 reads CASSLWGTVLSSGNTIYF. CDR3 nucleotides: TGTGCCAGCAGTTTATGGGGTACAGTCTTATCCTCTGGAAACACCATATATTTT.

The DNA of the CDR3 is TGTGCCAGCAGCTTGCTTCCGGACCCAGGCAACTATGGCTACACCTTC. It is translated as CASSLLPDPGNYGYTF. The chain employs TRBV5-4 and TRBJ1-2; D call uncertain. V was shortened by 1 base and J by 2 bases, with 15 bases between the two germline ends. The CDR3 runs to 16 residues. Germline V CDR1 and CDR2: SGHNT, YYREEE (reference sequence).

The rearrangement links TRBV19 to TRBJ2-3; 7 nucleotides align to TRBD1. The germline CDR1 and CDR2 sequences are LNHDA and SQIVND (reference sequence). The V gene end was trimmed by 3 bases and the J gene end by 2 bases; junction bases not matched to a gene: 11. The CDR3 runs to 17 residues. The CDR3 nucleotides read TGTGCCAGTAGTATTGATAAGGGGGCCGAGGACACAGATACGCAGTATTTT. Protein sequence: CASSIDKGAEDTDTQYF.

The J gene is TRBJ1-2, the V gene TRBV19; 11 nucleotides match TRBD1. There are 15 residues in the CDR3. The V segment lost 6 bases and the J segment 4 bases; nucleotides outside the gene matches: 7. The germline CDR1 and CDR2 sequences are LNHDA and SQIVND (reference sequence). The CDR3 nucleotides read TGTGCCAGTAGCCCGGACAGGGGGCAGACCTATGGCTACACCTTC. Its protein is CASSPDRGQTYGYTF.

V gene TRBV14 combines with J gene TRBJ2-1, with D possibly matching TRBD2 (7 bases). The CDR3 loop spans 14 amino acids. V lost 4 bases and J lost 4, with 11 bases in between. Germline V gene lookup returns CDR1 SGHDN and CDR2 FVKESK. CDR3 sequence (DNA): TGTGCCAGCAGCCGGGGGGGGCTGTACAATGAGCAGTTCTTC. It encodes CASSRGGLYNEQFF.

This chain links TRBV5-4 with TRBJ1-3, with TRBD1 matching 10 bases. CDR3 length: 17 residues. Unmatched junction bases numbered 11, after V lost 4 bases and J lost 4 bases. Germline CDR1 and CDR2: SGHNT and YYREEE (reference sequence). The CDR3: CASSIRDRGNIGNTIYF. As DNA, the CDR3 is TGTGCCAGCAGCATCCGGGACAGGGGAAATATAGGAAACACCATATATTTT. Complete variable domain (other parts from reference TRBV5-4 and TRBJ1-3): ETGVTQSPTHLIKTRGQQVTLRCSSQSGHNTVSWYQQALGQGPQFIFQYYREEENGRGNFPPRFSGLQFPNYSSELNVNALELDDSALYLCASSIRDRGNIGNTIYFGEGSWLTVV.

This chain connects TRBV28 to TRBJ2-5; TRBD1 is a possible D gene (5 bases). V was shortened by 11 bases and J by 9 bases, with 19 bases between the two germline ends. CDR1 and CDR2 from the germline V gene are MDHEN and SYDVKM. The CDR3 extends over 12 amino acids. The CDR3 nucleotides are TGTGCCGTTCAGGGTCTTAAGATGGCCCAGTACTTC. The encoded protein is CAVQGLKMAQYF.

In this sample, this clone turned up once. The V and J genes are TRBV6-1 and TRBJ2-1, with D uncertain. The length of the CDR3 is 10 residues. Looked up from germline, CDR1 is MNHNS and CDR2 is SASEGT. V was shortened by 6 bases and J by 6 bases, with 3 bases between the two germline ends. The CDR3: CASSLNEQFF. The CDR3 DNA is TGTGCCAGCAGCCTCAATGAGCAGTTCTTC.

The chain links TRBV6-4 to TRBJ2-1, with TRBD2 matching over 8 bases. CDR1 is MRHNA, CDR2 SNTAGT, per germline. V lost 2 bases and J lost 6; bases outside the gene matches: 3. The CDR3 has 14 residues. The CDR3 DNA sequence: TGTGCCAGCAGTGACAAAGCGGGAGTCAATGAGCAGTTCTTC. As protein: CASSDKAGVNEQFF.

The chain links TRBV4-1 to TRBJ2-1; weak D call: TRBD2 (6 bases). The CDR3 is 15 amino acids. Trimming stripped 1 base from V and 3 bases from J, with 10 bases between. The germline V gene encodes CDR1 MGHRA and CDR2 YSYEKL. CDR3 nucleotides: TGCGCCAGCAGCCAAGTGGGACTGATCTACAATGAGCAGTTCTTC. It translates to CASSQVGLIYNEQFF.

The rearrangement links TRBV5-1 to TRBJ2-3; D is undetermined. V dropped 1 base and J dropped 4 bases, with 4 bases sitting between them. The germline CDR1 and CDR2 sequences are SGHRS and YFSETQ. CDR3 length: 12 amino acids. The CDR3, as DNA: TGCGCCAGCAGCTTGTACGCAGATACGCAGTATTTT. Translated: CASSLYADTQYF.

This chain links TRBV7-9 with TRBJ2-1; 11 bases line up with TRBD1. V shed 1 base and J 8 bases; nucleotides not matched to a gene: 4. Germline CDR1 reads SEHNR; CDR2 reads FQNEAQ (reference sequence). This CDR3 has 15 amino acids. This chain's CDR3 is CASSLDGTGGHEQFF. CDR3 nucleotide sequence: TGTGCCAGCAGCTTAGATGGGACAGGGGGACATGAGCAGTTCTTC.

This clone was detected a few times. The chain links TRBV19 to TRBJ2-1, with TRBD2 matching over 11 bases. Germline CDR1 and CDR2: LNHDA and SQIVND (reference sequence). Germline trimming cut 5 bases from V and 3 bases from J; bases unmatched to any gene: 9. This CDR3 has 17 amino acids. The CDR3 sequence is CASSLTSGSKGYNEQFF. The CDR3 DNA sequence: TGTGCCAGTAGTTTAACTAGCGGGAGTAAGGGCTACAATGAGCAGTTCTTC.

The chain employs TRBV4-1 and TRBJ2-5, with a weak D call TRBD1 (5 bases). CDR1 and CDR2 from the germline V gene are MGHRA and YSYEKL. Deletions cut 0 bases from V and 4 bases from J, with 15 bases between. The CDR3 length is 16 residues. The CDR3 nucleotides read TGCGCCAGCAGCCAAGAAGGGGCGGTCTGGGGAGAGACCCAGTACTTC. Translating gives CASSQEGAVWGETQYF.

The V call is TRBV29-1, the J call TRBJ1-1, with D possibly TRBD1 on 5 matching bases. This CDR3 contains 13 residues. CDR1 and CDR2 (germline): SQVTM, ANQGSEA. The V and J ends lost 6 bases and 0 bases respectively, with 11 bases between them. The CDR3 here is CSVWGRMNTEAFF. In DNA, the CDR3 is TGCAGCGTCTGGGGCCGGATGAACACTGAAGCTTTCTTT.

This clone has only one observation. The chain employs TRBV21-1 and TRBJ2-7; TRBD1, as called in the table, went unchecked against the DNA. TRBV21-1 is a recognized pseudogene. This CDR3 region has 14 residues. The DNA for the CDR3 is TGTGCCAGCAGTCACCCCGGGACAGGCTACGAGCAGTACTTC. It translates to CASSHPGTGYEQYF.